This T cell receptor beta chain was identified during a study of blood T cell repertoires in COVID-19. Study overall: Donors in the United States, Italy and Spain gave samples during acute or convalescent COVID-19.

The Seattle patients joined while their infection was active and were tracked longitudinally afterward. Authors' methods: The assay estimated nucleated cells by amplifying reference gene primers. Sequenced by immunoSEQ multiplex PCR; TCRdb stores in-frame clones only, minus some. Clonal size and the V and J genes are those of that table, whereas D and trimming came from the DNA. The sample has a few hundred thousand clones; under 85% are singletons. CDR3 length: 14 residues. From germline, CDR1 is MDHEN and CDR2 SYDVKM. The germline V and J ends were trimmed by 5 bases and 0 bases, with 11 bases remaining between them.

This receptor was identified in a human donor with COVID-19, enrolled during active disease. The donor label of this sample is uncertain. The V call is TRBV28, the J call TRBJ2-7; the D gene is possibly TRBD1 (6 bases). Sequencing input: peripheral blood. CDR3 sequence reads: CASSPRDISYEQYF. The DNA for the CDR3 is TGTGCCAGCAGTCCCCGGGACATCTCCTACGAGCAGTACTTC.